This T cell receptor (beta chain) appears in the sequencing data of a study of OX40 agonist ivuxolimab in advanced cancers. For the study at large: Dose-escalation patients' cancers were hepatocellular carcinoma, melanoma, renal cell or head and neck cancer. In three patients, partial responses were observed, one with hepatocellular carcinoma and two with cutaneous melanoma. Study-wide findings and caveats: Among expanded peripheral T cells, antigen specificity went undetermined. There were, on average, more expanded clones in CD8+ T cells than in CD4+.

Assay: immunoSEQ multiplex PCR; the TCRdb copy retains only in-frame clones and omits some. The sample lists more than 45,000 clones, approximately 85% occurring once. As to this clone: Its matching antigen is unknown.

The TCR originated in an adult with an advanced solid tumor such as melanoma, head and neck, liver or kidney cancer. Material: CD4+ or CD8+ T cells sorted from blood, obtained in a trial of the OX40 agonist ivuxolimab.

DNA of the CDR3: TGTGCCAGCGGCCGGGACCAGGACGTCGAGCAGTACTTC. Its protein is CASGRDQDVEQYF. V gene TRBV2 combines with J gene TRBJ2-7, with D possibly being TRBD1 or TRBD2 (5 bases each). The CDR3 is made up of 13 amino acids. Germline assignment: CDR1 SNHLY and CDR2 FYNNEI. Between the trimmed V and J ends, which lost 8 bases and 6 bases, there was a span of 17 bases. Looking up the rest from reference TRBV2 and TRBJ2-7 gives the full variable domain: EPEVTQTPSHQVTQMGQEVILRCVPISNHLYFYWYRQILGQKVEFLVSFYNNEISEKSEIFDDQFSVERPDGSNFTLKIRSTKLEDSAMYFCASGRDQDVEQYFGPGTRLTVT.